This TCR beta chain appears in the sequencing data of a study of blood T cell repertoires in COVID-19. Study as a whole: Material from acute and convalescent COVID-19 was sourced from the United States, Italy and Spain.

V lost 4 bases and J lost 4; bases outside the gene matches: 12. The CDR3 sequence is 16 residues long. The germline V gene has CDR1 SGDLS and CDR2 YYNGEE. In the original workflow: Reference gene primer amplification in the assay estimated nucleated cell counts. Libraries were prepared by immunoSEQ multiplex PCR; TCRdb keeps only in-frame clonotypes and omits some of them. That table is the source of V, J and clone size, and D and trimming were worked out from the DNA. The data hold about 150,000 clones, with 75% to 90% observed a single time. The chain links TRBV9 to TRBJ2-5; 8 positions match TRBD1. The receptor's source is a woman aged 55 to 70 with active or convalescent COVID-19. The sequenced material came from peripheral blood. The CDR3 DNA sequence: TGTGCCAGCAGCATCTCCCAGGGGGCGGGTAGAGAGACCCAGTACTTC. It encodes CASSISQGAGRETQYF.